The rows below give T cell receptor beta chains drawn from one sample of a study of T cells after yellow fever vaccination. Each CDR3 protein gets one entry after TCRdb re-called the 5' RACE reads with MiXCR. This sample has 500,000 to 650,000 distinct CDR3 sequences, with approximately 13% found just once. Sequencing used PBMCs, obtained on the day of the yellow fever booster vaccination. Receptors were obtained from a man younger than 45 who received the YFV17D yellow fever vaccine. Both conserved end residues are part of each CDR3. The D gene is left open where the match is weak. Part of the rows lack a size; the others show once, few, many or a class for expanded clones.

d_gene: TRBD1; j_gene: TRBJ1-5; abundance: -; v_gene: TRBV19; CDR3nt: TGTGCCAGTAGTACACGGACAGGGGGTTCTTCGAATCAGCCCCAGCATTTT; CDR3aa: CASSTRTGGSSNQPQHF
d_gene: -; j_gene: TRBJ2-1; abundance: few; v_gene: TRBV7-2; CDR3nt: TGTGCCAGCAGCTTAGCGCGTAGACAGCTAACGGGCAATGAGCAGTTCTTC; CDR3aa: CASSLARRQLTGNEQFF
d_gene: TRBD2; j_gene: TRBJ2-7; abundance: many; v_gene: TRBV4-2; CDR3nt: TGTGCCAGCAGCCCAGGACTAGTAGGCAACGAGCAGTACTTC; CDR3aa: CASSPGLVGNEQYF
d_gene: -; j_gene: TRBJ2-2; abundance: once; v_gene: TRBV20-1; CDR3nt: TGCAGTGCAAACAGTCTGAACACCGGGGAGCTGTTTTTT; CDR3aa: CSANSLNTGELFF
d_gene: -; j_gene: TRBJ2-5; abundance: -; v_gene: TRBV20-1; CDR3nt: TGCAGTGCTAGAGCCAATCAGGAGACCCAGTACTTC; CDR3aa: CSARANQETQYF
d_gene: -; j_gene: TRBJ2-7; abundance: -; v_gene: TRBV20-1; CDR3nt: TGCAGTGCTAGAATACCGGGACAAAGACCCCACGAGCAGTACTTC; CDR3aa: CSARIPGQRPHEQYF
d_gene: -; j_gene: TRBJ2-1; abundance: few; v_gene: TRBV15; CDR3nt: TGTGCCACCAGCAGAGGGGGGGCTAGCAACAATGAGCAGTTCTTC; CDR3aa: CATSRGGASNNEQFF
d_gene: -; j_gene: TRBJ2-3; abundance: few; v_gene: TRBV11-1; CDR3nt: TGTGCCAGCAGCTTAGCGAGGGGGACTGTCCTGCACACAGATACGCAGTATTTT; CDR3aa: CASSLARGTVLHTDTQYF
d_gene: -; j_gene: TRBJ2-3; abundance: many; v_gene: TRBV7-2; CDR3nt: TGTGCCAGCAGCTTACAGGTTGACACAGATACGCAGTATTTT; CDR3aa: CASSLQVDTDTQYF
d_gene: -; j_gene: TRBJ2-5; abundance: few; v_gene: TRBV15; CDR3nt: TGTGCCACCAGCGTACAGTACCAAGAGACCCAGTACTTC; CDR3aa: CATSVQYQETQYF
d_gene: TRBD2; j_gene: TRBJ2-1; abundance: few; v_gene: TRBV6-4; CDR3nt: TGTGCCAGCAGTCCCGCGGGAGGGGTTGTCAATGAGCAGTTCTTC; CDR3aa: CASSPAGGVVNEQFF
d_gene: -; j_gene: TRBJ2-1; abundance: -; v_gene: TRBV9; CDR3nt: TGTGCCAGCAGCCGCGGGACTCCTAATGAGCAGTTCTTC; CDR3aa: CASSRGTPNEQFF
d_gene: TRBD1; j_gene: TRBJ1-5; abundance: few; v_gene: TRBV7-8; CDR3nt: TGTGCCAGCAGCCCATATTTAGGGACAGATAGCAATCAGCCCCAGCATTTT; CDR3aa: CASSPYLGTDSNQPQHF
d_gene: -; j_gene: TRBJ2-2; abundance: many; v_gene: TRBV5-1; CDR3nt: TGCGCCAGCAGCTTGGCCACAACGAACACCGGGGAGCTGTTTTTT; CDR3aa: CASSLATTNTGELFF
d_gene: -; j_gene: TRBJ2-7; abundance: -; v_gene: TRBV5-1; CDR3nt: TGCGCCAGCAGCTTGGAAATGGGAAGGGGCGAGCAGTACTTC; CDR3aa: CASSLEMGRGEQYF
d_gene: TRBD2; j_gene: TRBJ2-5; abundance: few; v_gene: TRBV24-1; CDR3nt: TGTGCCACCAGTGATTCAGGGACTAGCGGGAGGCGAGAGACCCAGTACTTC; CDR3aa: CATSDSGTSGRRETQYF
d_gene: TRBD1; j_gene: TRBJ2-2; abundance: -; v_gene: TRBV7-2; CDR3nt: TGTGCCAGCAGCGGCCCACCCGGGACAGGGGTCACCGGGGAGCTGTTTTTT; CDR3aa: CASSGPPGTGVTGELFF